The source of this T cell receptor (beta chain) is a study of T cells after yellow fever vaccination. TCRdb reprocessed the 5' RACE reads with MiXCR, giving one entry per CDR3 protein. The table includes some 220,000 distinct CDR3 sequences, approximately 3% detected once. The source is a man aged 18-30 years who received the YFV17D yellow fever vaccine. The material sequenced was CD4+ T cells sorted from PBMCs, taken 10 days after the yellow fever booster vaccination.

CDR3 sequence (DNA): TGCAGTTATAGAGGGGCAGGCAATCAGCCCCAGCATTTT. Translating gives CSYRGAGNQPQHF. The V call is TRBV20-1, the J call TRBJ1-5; the D gene is possibly TRBD1 (5 bases). This CDR3 contains 13 residues. V lost 8 bases to trimming and J lost 2 bases, with 13 bases between them. Germline loops: CDR1 DFQATT, CDR2 SNEGSKA (reference sequence).